The 2 T cell receptor beta chains listed next were all sequenced from one sample in a study of human T cells and chemical hapten exposure. Sample time point: patch test 2, 6 weeks after DPC sensitization. Treatment described: therapeutic diphenylcyclopropenone sensitization with weekly scalp DPC. TCRdb used MiXCR to reprocess the RACE reads, holding one entry per CDR3 protein. This sample yields 100,000 or so distinct CDR3 sequences, of which around 10% are seen a single time; about 2% belongs to the top ten. The sequenced sample was whole blood, obtained in connection with sensitization to the hapten diphenylcyclopropenone (DPC). The source of these receptors is a man in his forties or fifties with alopecia areata. Some clones in this sample may be carry-over from other donors' samples.

About this clonotype itself: Just one base apart from a much larger clone, this may be a read error. The chain carries TRBV27 and TRBJ1-4; 7 positions match TRBD1. V trimming: 5 bases; J trimming: 7 bases; junction bases outside the gene matches: 10. Germline V lookup: CDR1 MNHEY, CDR2 SMNVEV (reference sequence). The length of the CDR3 is 15 residues. The CDR3 DNA follows: TGTGCCAGCAGTCCGATTGACAGGGTGGCTGAAAAACTGTTTTTT. The encoded protein is CASSPIDRVAEKLFF.

The table lists this clonotype with a few counts. V gene TRBV11-1 combines with J gene TRBJ2-3; 10 bases are shared with TRBD1. The CDR3 is made up of 18 amino acids. Germline V gives CDR1 SGHAT, CDR2 FQDESV (reference sequence). Trimming took 5 bases from V and 5 from J; bases not matched to a gene: 16. The CDR3 loop reads CASSPLRTGGSRGDTQYF. CDR3 sequence (DNA): TGTGCCAGCAGCCCCCTCAGGACAGGGGGGTCGAGGGGAGATACGCAGTATTTT.